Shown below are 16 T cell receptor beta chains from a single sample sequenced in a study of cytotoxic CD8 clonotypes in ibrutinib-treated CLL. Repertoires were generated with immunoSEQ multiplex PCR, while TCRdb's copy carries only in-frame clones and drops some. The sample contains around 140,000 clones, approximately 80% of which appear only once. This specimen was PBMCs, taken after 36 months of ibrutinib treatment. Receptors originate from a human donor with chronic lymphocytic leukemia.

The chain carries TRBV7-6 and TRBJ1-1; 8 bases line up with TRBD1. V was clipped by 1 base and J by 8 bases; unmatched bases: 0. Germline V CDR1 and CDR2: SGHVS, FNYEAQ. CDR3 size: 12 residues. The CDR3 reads CASSLGTGEAFF. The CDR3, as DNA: TGTGCCAGCAGCTTAGGGACAGGGGAAGCTTTCTTT. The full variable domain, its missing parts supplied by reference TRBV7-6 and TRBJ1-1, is GAGVSQSPRYKVTKRGQDVALRCDPISGHVSLYWYRQALGQGPEFLTYFNYEAQQDKSGLPNDRFSAERPEGSISTLTIQRTEQRDSAMYRCASSLGTGEAFFGQGTRLTVV.

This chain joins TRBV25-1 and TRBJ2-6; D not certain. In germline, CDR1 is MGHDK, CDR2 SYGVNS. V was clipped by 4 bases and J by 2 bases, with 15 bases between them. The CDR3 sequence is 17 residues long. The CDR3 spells CASSGIWGRAGANVLTF. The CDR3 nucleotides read TGTGCCAGCAGTGGAATTTGGGGAAGGGCTGGGGCCAACGTCCTGACTTTC.

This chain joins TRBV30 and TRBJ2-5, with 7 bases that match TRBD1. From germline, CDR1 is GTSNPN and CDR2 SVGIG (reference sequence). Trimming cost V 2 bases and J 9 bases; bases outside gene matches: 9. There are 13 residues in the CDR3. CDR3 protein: CAWSRQGDRAQYF. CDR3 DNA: TGTGCCTGGAGTCGACAGGGCGATCGGGCCCAGTACTTC.

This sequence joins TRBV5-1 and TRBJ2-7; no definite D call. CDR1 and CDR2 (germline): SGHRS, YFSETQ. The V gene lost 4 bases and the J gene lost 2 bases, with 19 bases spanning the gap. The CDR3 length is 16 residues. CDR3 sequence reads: CASSPHVGRATYEQYF. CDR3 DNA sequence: TGCGCCAGCAGCCCACATGTCGGTAGGGCAACCTACGAGCAGTACTTC.

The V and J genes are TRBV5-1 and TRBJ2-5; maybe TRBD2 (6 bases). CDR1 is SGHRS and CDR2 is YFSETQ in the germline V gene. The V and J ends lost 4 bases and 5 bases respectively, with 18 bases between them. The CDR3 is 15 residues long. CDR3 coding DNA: TGCGCCAGCAGCGGGGTAAAGGCAGGGACTGAGACCCAGTACTTC. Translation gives CASSGVKAGTETQYF.

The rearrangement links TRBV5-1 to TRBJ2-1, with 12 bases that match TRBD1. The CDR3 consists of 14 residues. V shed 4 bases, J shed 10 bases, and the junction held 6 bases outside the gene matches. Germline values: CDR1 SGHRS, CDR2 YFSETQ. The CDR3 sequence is CASSRGTGGTEQFF. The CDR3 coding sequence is TGCGCCAGCAGCCGGGGGACAGGGGGCACCGAGCAGTTCTTC.

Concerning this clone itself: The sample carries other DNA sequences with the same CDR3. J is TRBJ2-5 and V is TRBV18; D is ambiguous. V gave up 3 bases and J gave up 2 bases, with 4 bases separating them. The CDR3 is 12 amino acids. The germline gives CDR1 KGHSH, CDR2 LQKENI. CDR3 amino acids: CASSPQQETQYF. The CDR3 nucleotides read TGTGCCAGCTCACCGCAACAAGAGACCCAGTACTTC.

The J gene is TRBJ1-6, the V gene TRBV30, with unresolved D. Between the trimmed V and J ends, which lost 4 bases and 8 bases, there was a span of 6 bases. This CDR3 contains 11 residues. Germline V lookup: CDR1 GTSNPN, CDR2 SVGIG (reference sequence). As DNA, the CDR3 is TGTGCCTGGAATGATCATTCACCCCTCCACTTT. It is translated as CAWNDHSPLHF.

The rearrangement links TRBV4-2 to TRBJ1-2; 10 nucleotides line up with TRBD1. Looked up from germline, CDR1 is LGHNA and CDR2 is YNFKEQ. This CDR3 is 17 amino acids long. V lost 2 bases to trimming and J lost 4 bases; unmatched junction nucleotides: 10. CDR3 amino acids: CASSQPGGTGVTYGYTF. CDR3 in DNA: TGTGCCAGCAGCCAACCTGGGGGGACAGGGGTTACCTATGGCTACACCTTC.

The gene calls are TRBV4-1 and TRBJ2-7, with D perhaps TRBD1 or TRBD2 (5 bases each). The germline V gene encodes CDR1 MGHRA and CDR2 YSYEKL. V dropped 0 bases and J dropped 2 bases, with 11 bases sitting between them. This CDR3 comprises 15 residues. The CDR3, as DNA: TGCGCCAGCAGCCAAGATTGGGGACGGACCTACGAGCAGTACTTC. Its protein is CASSQDWGRTYEQYF.

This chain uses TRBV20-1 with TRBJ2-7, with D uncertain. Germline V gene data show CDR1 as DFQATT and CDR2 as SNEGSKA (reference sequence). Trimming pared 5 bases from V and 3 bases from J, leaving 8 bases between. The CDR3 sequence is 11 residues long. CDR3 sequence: CSAYSSYEQYF. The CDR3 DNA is TGCAGTGCTTATTCTAGCTACGAGCAGTACTTC.

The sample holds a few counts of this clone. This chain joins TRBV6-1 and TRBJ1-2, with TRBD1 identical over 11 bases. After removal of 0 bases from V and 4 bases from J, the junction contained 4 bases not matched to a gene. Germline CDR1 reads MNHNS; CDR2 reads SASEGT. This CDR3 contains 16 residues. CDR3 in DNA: TGTGCCAGCAGTGAAGCAGTGGGGACAGGGGGCTATGGCTACACCTTC. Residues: CASSEAVGTGGYGYTF.

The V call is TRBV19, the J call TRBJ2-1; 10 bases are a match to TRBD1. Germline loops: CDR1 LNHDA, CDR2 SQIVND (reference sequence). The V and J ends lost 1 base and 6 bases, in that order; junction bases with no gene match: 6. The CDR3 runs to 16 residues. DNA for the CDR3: TGTGCCAGTAGTATAGTTTCCGGGACAGGGGTCAATGAGCAGTTCTTC. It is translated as CASSIVSGTGVNEQFF.

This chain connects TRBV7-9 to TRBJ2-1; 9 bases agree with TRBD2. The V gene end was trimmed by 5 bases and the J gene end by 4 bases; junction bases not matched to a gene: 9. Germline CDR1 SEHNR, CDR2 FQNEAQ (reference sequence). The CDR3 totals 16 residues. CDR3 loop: CASSIFFSGGYNEQFF. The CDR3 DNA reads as TGTGCCAGCAGCATATTCTTTAGCGGGGGTTACAATGAGCAGTTCTTC. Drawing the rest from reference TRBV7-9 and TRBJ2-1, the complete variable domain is DTGVSQNPRHKITKRGQNVTFRCDPISEHNRLYWYRQTLGQGPEFLTYFQNEAQLEKSRLLSDRFSAERPKGSFSTLEIQRTEQGDSAMYLCASSIFFSGGYNEQFFGPGTRLTVL.

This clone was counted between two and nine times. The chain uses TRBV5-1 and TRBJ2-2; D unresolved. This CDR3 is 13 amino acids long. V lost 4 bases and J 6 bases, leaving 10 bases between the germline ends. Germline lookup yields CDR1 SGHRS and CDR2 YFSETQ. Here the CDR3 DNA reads TGCGCCAGCAGCGACATTGGATCCGGGGAGCTGTTTTTT. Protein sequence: CASSDIGSGELFF.

The CDR3 spells CASSLRVLGPRLAKNIQYF. The DNA of the CDR3 is TGTGCCAGCAGTTTAAGGGTTCTCGGGCCCCGTTTAGCCAAAAACATTCAGTACTTC. The J gene is TRBJ2-4, the V gene TRBV27; the D is unclear. The germline V gene encodes CDR1 MNHEY and CDR2 SMNVEV (reference sequence). This CDR3 comprises 19 residues. The ends were cut back, 2 bases at V and 0 bases at J, with 20 bases in the middle.